This TCR beta chain comes out of a study of blood T cell repertoires in COVID-19. As for the study in general: In each case, the material was cDNA or gDNA derived from T cells, B-cell-depleted T cells, or PBMCs.

The CDR3 loop spans 13 amino acids. Germline CDR1 SGHVS, CDR2 FNYEAQ. V was cut by 3 bases and J by 1 base, with 7 bases left in between. Clones were read by immunoSEQ multiplex PCR, and TCRdb kept only the in-frame ones, dropping some. There are roughly 280,000 clones in the sample; roughly 90% occur only once, and approximately 3% lies in the top ten. The study recruited people aged about 18 to 89 years across about two dozen US areas. Cohort 3 recovered donors had two negative PCRs, clearance, or symptom resolution. The sequencing sample was made of PBMCs or T cells enriched from blood (not recorded which). The V call is TRBV7-6, the J call TRBJ2-7, with D possibly TRBD2 on 6 matching bases. This TCR came from a woman in her 50s who had recovered from COVID-19. In DNA, the CDR3 is TGTGCCAGCAGCTTTAGCGGTTCCTACGAGCAGTACTTC. This translates into CASSFSGSYEQYF.